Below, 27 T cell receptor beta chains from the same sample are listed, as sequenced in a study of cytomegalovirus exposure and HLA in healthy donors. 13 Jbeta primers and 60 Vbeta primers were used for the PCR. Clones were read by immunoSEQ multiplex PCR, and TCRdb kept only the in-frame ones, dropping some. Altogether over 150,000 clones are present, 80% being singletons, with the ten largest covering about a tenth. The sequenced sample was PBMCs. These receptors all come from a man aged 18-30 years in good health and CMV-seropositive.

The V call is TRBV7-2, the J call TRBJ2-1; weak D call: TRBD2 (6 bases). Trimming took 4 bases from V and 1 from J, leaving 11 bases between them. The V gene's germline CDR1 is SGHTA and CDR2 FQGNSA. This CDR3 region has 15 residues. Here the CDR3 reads CASSSTGTSYNEQFF. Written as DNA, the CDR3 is TGTGCCAGCAGCTCTACCGGGACTTCCTACAATGAGCAGTTCTTC.

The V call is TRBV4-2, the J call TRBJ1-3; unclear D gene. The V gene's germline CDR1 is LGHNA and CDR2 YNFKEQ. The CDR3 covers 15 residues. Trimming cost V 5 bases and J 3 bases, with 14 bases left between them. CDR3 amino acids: CASSIQPRDGNTIYF. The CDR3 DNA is TGTGCCAGCAGCATACAGCCACGGGATGGAAACACCATATATTTT.

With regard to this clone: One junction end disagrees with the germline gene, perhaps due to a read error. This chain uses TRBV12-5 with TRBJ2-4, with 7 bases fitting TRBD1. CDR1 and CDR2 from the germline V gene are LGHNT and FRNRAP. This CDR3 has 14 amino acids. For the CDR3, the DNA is TGTGCTAGTGGTCTAGGACAGGCCAAAAACAGTCAGTACTTC. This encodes CASGLGQAKNSQYF.

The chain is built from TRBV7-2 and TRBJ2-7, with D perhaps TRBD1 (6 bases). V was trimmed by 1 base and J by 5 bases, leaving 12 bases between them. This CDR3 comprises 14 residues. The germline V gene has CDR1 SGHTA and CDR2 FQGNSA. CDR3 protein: CASSLGLGGNEQYF. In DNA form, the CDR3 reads TGTGCCAGCAGCTTAGGTTTAGGGGGAAACGAGCAGTACTTC.

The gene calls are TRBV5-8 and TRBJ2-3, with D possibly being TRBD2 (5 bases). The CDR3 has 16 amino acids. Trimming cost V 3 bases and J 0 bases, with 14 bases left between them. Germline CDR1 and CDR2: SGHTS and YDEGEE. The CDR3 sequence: CASSSPRQRSTDTQYF. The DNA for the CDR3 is TGTGCCAGCAGCTCCCCTCGCCAGCGGAGCACAGATACGCAGTATTTT.

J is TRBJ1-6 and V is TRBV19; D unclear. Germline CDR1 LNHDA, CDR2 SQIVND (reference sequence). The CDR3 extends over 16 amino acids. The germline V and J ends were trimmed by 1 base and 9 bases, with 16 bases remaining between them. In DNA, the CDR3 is TGTGCCAGTAGTATAGTTCTCACCCAGCGCGGTTCACCCCTCCACTTT. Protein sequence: CASSIVLTQRGSPLHF.

The CDR3 nucleotides are TGTGCCAGTAGTATGCGACAGGGCACCTACGAGCAGTACTTC. Amino acid sequence: CASSMRQGTYEQYF. The chain is built from TRBV19 and TRBJ2-7, with 7 bases lining up with TRBD1. The CDR3 length is 14 residues. V was pared by 3 bases and J by 2 bases, with 4 bases of the junction left unmatched. The V gene's germline CDR1 is LNHDA and CDR2 SQIVND (reference sequence).

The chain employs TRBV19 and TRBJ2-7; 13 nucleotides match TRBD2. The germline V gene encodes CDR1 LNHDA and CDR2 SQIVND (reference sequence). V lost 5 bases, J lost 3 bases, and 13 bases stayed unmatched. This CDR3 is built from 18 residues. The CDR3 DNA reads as TGTGCCAGTAGTGAACAGCGACCCGGGACTAGCGGGAACTACGAGCAGTACTTC. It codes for CASSEQRPGTSGNYEQYF. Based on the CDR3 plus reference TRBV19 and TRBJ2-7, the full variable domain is DGGITQSPKYLFRKEGQNVTLSCEQNLNHDAMYWYRQDPGQGLRLIYYSQIVNDFQKGDIAEGYSVSREKKESFPLTVTSAQKNPTAFYLCASSEQRPGTSGNYEQYFGPGTRLTVT.

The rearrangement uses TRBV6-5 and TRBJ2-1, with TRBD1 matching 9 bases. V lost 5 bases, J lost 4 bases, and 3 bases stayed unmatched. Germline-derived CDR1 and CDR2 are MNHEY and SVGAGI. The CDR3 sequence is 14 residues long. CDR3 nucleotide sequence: TGTGCCAGCAGTCGACAGGGGGATTACAATGAGCAGTTCTTC. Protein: CASSRQGDYNEQFF.

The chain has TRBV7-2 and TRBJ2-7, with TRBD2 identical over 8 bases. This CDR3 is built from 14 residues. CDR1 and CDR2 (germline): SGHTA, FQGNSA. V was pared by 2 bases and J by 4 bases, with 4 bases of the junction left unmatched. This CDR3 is CASSLRTSRYEQYF. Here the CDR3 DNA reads TGTGCCAGCAGCTTAAGGACTAGCAGGTACGAGCAGTACTTC. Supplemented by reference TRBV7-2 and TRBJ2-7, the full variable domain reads GAGVSQSPSNKVTEKGKDVELRCDPISGHTALYWYRQSLGQGLEFLIYFQGNSAPDKSGLPSDRFSAERTGGSVSTLTIQRTQQEDSAVYLCASSLRTSRYEQYFGPGTRLTVT.

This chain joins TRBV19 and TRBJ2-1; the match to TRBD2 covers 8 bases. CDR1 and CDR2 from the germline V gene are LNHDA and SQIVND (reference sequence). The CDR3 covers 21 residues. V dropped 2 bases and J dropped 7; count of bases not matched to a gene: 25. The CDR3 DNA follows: TGTGCCAGTAGTATATTGGTGGGTACTAGCGGACAAACCCATTTTGGGAATGAGCAGTTCTTC. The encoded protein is CASSILVGTSGQTHFGNEQFF.

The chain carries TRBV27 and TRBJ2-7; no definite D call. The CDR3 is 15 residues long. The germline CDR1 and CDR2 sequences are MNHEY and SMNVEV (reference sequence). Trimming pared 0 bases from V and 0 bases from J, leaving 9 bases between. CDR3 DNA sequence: TGTGCCAGCAGTTTATCTGCAGTGATCTCCTACGAGCAGTACTTC. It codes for CASSLSAVISYEQYF.

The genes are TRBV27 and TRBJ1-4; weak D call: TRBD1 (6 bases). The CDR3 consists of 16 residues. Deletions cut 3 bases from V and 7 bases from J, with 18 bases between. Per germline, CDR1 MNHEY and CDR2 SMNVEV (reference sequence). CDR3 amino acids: CASSFKAWGPREKLFF. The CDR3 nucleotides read TGTGCCAGCAGTTTTAAGGCGTGGGGGCCGCGTGAAAAACTGTTTTTT.

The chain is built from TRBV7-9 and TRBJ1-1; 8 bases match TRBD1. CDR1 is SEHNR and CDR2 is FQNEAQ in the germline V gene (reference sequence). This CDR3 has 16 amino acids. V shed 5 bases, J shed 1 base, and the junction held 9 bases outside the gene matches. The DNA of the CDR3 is TGTGCCAGCAGCAGGAGCGGACAGGGAACGAACACTGAAGCTTTCTTT. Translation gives CASSRSGQGTNTEAFF.

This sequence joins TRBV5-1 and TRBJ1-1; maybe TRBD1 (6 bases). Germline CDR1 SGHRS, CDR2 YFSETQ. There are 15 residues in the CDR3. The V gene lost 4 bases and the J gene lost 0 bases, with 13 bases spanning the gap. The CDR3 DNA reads TGCGCCAGCAGCCCGGTAGGACAGATGAACACTGAAGCTTTCTTT. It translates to CASSPVGQMNTEAFF.

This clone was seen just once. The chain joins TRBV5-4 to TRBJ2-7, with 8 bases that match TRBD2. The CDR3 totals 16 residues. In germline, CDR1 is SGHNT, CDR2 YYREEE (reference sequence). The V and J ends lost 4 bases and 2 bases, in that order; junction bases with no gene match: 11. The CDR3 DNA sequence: TGTGCCAGCAGCCCTTTAGCGGGAATGGGAACCTACGAGCAGTACTTC. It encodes CASSPLAGMGTYEQYF.

The CDR3 sequence: CASSDNGGRSYNEQFF. Here the CDR3 DNA reads TGTGCCAGCAGCGATAACGGGGGGCGCTCCTACAATGAGCAGTTCTTC. The V gene is TRBV7-2, the J gene TRBJ2-1; D might be TRBD2 (7 bases). The V gene lost 5 bases and the J gene lost 0 bases, with 14 bases spanning the gap. Germline CDR1 reads SGHTA; CDR2 reads FQGNSA. This CDR3 comprises 16 residues.

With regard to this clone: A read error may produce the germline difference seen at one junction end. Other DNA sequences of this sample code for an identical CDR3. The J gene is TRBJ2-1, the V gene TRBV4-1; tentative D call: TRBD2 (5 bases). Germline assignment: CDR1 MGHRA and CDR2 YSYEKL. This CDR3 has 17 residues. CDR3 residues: CASSPRSLDLSYNEQFF. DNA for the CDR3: TGCGCCAGCAGCCCAAGATCCCTGGACTTATCCTACAACGAGCAGTTCTTC.

CDR3 sequence reads: CASSLVGTSDNEQFF. DNA of the CDR3: TGCGCCAGCAGCTTGGTTGGGACTAGTGACAATGAGCAGTTCTTC. The chain couples TRBV5-1 to TRBJ2-1; 8 bases match TRBD2. Unmatched junction bases numbered 4, after V lost 0 bases and J lost 5 bases. The CDR3 consists of 15 residues. In germline, CDR1 is SGHRS, CDR2 YFSETQ.

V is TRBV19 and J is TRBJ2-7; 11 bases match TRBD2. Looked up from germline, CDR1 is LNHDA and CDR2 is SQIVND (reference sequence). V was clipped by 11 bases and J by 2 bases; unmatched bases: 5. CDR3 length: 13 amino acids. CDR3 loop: CASRLAGTYEQYF. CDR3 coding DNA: TGTGCCTCTCGACTAGCGGGAACCTACGAGCAGTACTTC. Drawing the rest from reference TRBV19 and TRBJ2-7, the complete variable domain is DGGITQSPKYLFRKEGQNVTLSCEQNLNHDAMYWYRQDPGQGLRLIYYSQIVNDFQKGDIAEGYSVSREKKESFPLTVTSAQKNPTAFYLCASRLAGTYEQYFGPGTRLTVT.

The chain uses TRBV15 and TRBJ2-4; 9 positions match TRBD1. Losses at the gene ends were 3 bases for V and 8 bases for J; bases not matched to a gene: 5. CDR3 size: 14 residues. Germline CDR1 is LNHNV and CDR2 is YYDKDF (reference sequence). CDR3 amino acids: CATSRDRGQDIQYF. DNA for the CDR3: TGTGCCACCAGCAGGGACAGGGGCCAGGACATTCAGTACTTC.

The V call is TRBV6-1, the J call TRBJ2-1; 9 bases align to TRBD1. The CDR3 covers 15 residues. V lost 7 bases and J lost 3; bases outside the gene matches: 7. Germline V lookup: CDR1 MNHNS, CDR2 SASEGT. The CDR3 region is CASTYPGQGYNEQFF. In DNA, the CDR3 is TGTGCCAGCACCTACCCGGGACAGGGCTACAATGAGCAGTTCTTC.

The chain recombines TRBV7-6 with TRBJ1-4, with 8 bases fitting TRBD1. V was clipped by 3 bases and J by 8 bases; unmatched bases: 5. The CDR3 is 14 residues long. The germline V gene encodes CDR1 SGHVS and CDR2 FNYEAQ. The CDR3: CASSLQGAGEKLFF. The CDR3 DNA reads TGTGCCAGCAGCTTGCAGGGGGCGGGAGAAAAACTGTTTTTT.

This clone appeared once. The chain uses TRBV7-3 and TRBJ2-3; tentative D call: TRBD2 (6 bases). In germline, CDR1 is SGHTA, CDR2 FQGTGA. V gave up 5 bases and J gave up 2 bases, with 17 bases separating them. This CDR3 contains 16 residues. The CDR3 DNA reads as TGTGCCAGCAGCCCTCGCCTAGCGCTAAACACAGATACGCAGTATTTT. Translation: CASSPRLALNTDTQYF.

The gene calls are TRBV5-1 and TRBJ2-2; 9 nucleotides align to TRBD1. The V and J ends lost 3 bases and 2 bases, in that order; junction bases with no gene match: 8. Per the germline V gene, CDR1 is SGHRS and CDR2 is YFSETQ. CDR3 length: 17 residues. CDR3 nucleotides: TGCGCCAGCAGCTCCGGGACAGGGTACGGCAACACCGGGGAGCTGTTTTTT. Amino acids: CASSSGTGYGNTGELFF.

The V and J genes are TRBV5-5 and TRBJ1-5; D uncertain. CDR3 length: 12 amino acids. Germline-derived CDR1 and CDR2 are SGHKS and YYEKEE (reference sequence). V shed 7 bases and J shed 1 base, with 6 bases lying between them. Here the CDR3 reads CASGQSNQPQHF. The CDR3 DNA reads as TGTGCCAGCGGGCAAAGCAATCAGCCCCAGCATTTT.

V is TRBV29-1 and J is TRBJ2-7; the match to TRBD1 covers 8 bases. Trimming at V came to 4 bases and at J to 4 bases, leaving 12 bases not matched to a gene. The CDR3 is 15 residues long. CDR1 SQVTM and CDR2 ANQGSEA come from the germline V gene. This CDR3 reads CSVGSRTGLIYEQYF. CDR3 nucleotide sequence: TGCAGCGTTGGGAGTAGGACAGGGCTTATTTACGAGCAGTACTTC.